This T cell receptor (beta chain) was captured in a study of T-cell memory formation after mild COVID-19. Points from the study as a whole: Chiefly within CM and EM were the contracting CD4+ clones; CD8+ ones were within EMRA.

The J segment lost 2 bases and the V segment lost 0 bases, leaving 5 bases of the junction unmatched. Germline CDR1 SGDLS, CDR2 YYNGEE. CDR3 size: 16 residues. Notes on this clonotype: What it recognizes is unknown.

TCRdb ran MiXCR on the 5' RACE reads and lists one entry per CDR3 protein. The repertoire holds roughly 410,000 distinct CDR3 sequences, 24% seen once, with 8.5% to 9% in the top ten. This sequence originates from an adult woman who had mild COVID-19 (a few samples of this study predate the infection). Cell type and time point are not known. This chain joins TRBV9 and TRBJ2-3; TRBD2 matches at 8 bases. Input material: PBMCs or a T cell subset sorted from them (not recorded which). The CDR3 sequence is CASSVGAGAITDTQYF. Here the CDR3 DNA reads TGTGCCAGCAGCGTAGGAGCGGGAGCGATCACAGATACGCAGTATTTT.